This TCR beta chain was observed in a study of cytomegalovirus exposure and HLA in healthy donors. Study-level information: Some 85 million unique TCRs, all from HLA-typed donors, were included in an early release of the data. Study-wide results and limits: TCR beta chains numbering more than 150 were designated cytomegalovirus-associated.

Comment on this clone: Its specificity is unknown.

Trimming shortened V by 0 bases and J by 2 bases, and 4 bases separated the two germline ends. This CDR3 has 14 amino acids. Germline V gene lookup returns CDR1 LNHDA and CDR2 SQIVND (reference sequence). The PCR ran on 60 Vbeta and 13 Jbeta primers. Assay used: immunoSEQ multiplex PCR; TCRdb lists only in-frame clones, some missing. The table lists about 160,000 clones, roughly 73% of them singletons. The chain employs TRBV19 and TRBJ2-2; no reliable D call. The material sequenced was PBMCs. The clonotype comes from a woman between 25 and 40 years old in good health and CMV-seronegative. As DNA, the CDR3 is TGTGCCAGTAGTATAGAACTCAACACCGGGGAGCTGTTTTTT. This sequence encodes CASSIELNTGELFF.